A selection of T cell receptor beta chains follows, all from one sample in a study of blood T cells in healthy people across ages. Using its own MiXCR run on the 5' RACE reads, TCRdb lists one record per CDR3 protein. The table lists around 970,000 distinct CDR3 sequences, roughly half of them singletons. The sequencing input was blood. These receptors came from a woman aged 60-75 years in good health. CDR3s include the opening cysteine and the closing phenylalanine or tryptophan. Each record gives: V gene, clone size, J gene, D gene, CDR3 DNA, CDR3 protein. A D gene is named only where the DNA matches it firmly. Clone sizes are given selectively: once, few, many, or a class where the clone is expanded.

V: TRBV29-1; size: .; J: TRBJ2-7; D: .; DNA: TGCAGCGCTGGAACGGGACTGGGAGCCTACGAGCAGTACTTC; CDR3: CSAGTGLGAYEQYF
V: TRBV10-3; size: .; J: TRBJ2-7; D: TRBD2; DNA: TGTGCCATCAGTGAGTATGCGGGAGCCAGCTCCTACAATGAGCAGTACTTC; CDR3: CAISEYAGASSYNEQYF
V: TRBV5-1; size: .; J: TRBJ2-1; D: .; DNA: TGCGCCAGCAGCTTGCCGACGACAGGAGCATCCTACAATGAGCAGTTCTTC; CDR3: CASSLPTTGASYNEQFF
V: TRBV20-1; size: few; J: TRBJ2-5; D: .; DNA: TGCAGTGCTAGAGATCGAAGCTTAGAGACCCAGTACTTC; CDR3: CSARDRSLETQYF
V: TRBV27; size: many; J: TRBJ2-3; D: TRBD2; DNA: TGTGCCAGCAGTCGACAGACTAGCGGGAGGACGCAGTATTTT; CDR3: CASSRQTSGRTQYF
V: TRBV6-4; size: few; J: TRBJ2-3; D: TRBD1; DNA: TGTGCCAGCAGCCCGGGACAGGCGAGCGATACGCAGTATTTT; CDR3: CASSPGQASDTQYF
V: TRBV2; size: few; J: TRBJ2-5; D: .; DNA: TGTGCCAGCAGTCCTAACCAGTACCAAGAGACCCAGTACTTC; CDR3: CASSPNQYQETQYF
V: TRBV6-2/TRBV6-3; size: .; J: TRBJ2-7; D: .; DNA: TGTGCCAGCACAAACGGTATTCCCTACGAGCAGTACTTC; CDR3: CASTNGIPYEQYF
V: TRBV7-7; size: .; J: TRBJ2-7; D: TRBD1; DNA: TGTGCCAGCAGCTTATTGGACAGGGGTAACAATGAGCAGTACTTC; CDR3: CASSLLDRGNNEQYF
V: TRBV5-1; size: .; J: TRBJ2-7; D: .; DNA: TGCGCCAGCAGCTTGGATGGGGGACCGGGCGAGCAGTACTTC; CDR3: CASSLDGGPGEQYF
V: TRBV20-1; size: few; J: TRBJ2-5; D: TRBD1; DNA: TGCAGTGTCATCCTTTTGGGACAGCAAGAGACCCAGTACTTC; CDR3: CSVILLGQQETQYF
V: TRBV21-1; size: .; J: TRBJ1-1; D: .; DNA: TGTGCCAGCAGGAGGACAGGGGGACCGGGCCAGAACACTGAAGCTTTCTTT; CDR3: CASRRTGGPGQNTEAFF
V: TRBV2; size: many; J: TRBJ2-5; D: TRBD1; DNA: TGTGCCAGCAGTAGACAGGGGGTCGGGCGAGAGACCCAGTACTTC; CDR3: CASSRQGVGRETQYF
V: TRBV7-9; size: few; J: TRBJ2-7; D: TRBD1; DNA: TGTGCCAGCAGCCGAGGGACAGGGGGCTCCTACGAGCAGTACTTC; CDR3: CASSRGTGGSYEQYF
V: TRBV7-9; size: .; J: TRBJ1-5; D: .; DNA: TGTGCCAGCAGCTTGAAGGAGGGGCAGCCCCAGCATTTT; CDR3: CASSLKEGQPQHF
V: TRBV3-1; size: few; J: TRBJ2-4; D: TRBD2; DNA: TGTGCCAGCAGCCACCGTAGCGGGAGAGAGGGAAACATTCAGTACTTC; CDR3: CASSHRSGREGNIQYF
V: TRBV28; size: .; J: TRBJ2-3; D: TRBD1; DNA: TGTGCCAGCAGTATGGGTGACAGGGTATCAGATACGCAGTATTTT; CDR3: CASSMGDRVSDTQYF
V: TRBV7-2; size: .; J: TRBJ2-7; D: TRBD2; DNA: TGTGCCAGCAGAACCGGGACTAGCTCTCACGGGCAGTACTTC; CDR3: CASRTGTSSHGQYF
V: TRBV18; size: .; J: TRBJ2-7; D: TRBD2; DNA: TGTGCCAGCTCACCAACGCTAGCGGACTATAACGAGCAGTACTTC; CDR3: CASSPTLADYNEQYF
V: TRBV20-1; size: .; J: TRBJ2-1; D: .; DNA: TGCAGTGCTAGATTAAGTGGCCTACAGCTCGGTGAGCAGTTCTTC; CDR3: CSARLSGLQLGEQFF
V: TRBV11-3; size: .; J: TRBJ2-3; D: TRBD2; DNA: TGTGCCAGCAGCTTAGGACTAGCGGGTACTAAGTCAGATACGCAGTATTTT; CDR3: CASSLGLAGTKSDTQYF
V: TRBV20-1; size: .; J: TRBJ2-1; D: .; DNA: TGCAGTGCTAGGATATACTCCTACAATGAGCAGTTCTTC; CDR3: CSARIYSYNEQFF
V: TRBV3-1; size: .; J: TRBJ2-7; D: TRBD2; DNA: TGTGCCAGCAGCCAAGGAGGGACTAGCGGGGTTGTGTACTTC; CDR3: CASSQGGTSGVVYF
V: TRBV4-1; size: .; J: TRBJ1-1; D: .; DNA: TGCGCCAGCAGCCAAGTAGTAGTTCTGAACACTGAAGCTTTCTTT; CDR3: CASSQVVVLNTEAFF
V: TRBV4-1; size: .; J: TRBJ2-7; D: .; DNA: TGCGCCAGCAGCCAAGATCGGTGGGGGGAGCAGTACTTC; CDR3: CASSQDRWGEQYF
V: TRBV7-3; size: .; J: TRBJ2-3; D: .; DNA: TGTGCCAGCAGTAAGTCCGCTAGCACAGATACGCAGTATTTT; CDR3: CASSKSASTDTQYF
V: TRBV12-5; size: once; J: TRBJ2-2; D: TRBD1; DNA: TGTGCTAGTGGTTTGGGACAGGGAACGAACACCGGGGAGCTGTTTTTT; CDR3: CASGLGQGTNTGELFF
V: TRBV4-1; size: .; J: TRBJ1-2; D: TRBD1; DNA: TGCGCCAGCAGCCACTCGGGACAGGGGAGATTGGATGGCTACACCTTC; CDR3: CASSHSGQGRLDGYTF
V: TRBV11-2; size: .; J: TRBJ2-7; D: .; DNA: TGTGCCAGCAGCTTAGCCCCCTCGGGGAGCGGACGGGACGAGCAGTACTTC; CDR3: CASSLAPSGSGRDEQYF
V: TRBV21-1; size: .; J: TRBJ2-7; D: .; DNA: TGTGCCAGCAGCCGACAGGACACCTTCCTTCACGAGCAGTACTTC; CDR3: CASSRQDTFLHEQYF
V: TRBV18; size: .; J: TRBJ1-2; D: .; DNA: TGTGCCAGCTCACCACGGTTCCGAGACTATGGCTACACCTTC; CDR3: CASSPRFRDYGYTF
V: TRBV15; size: .; J: TRBJ2-3; D: .; DNA: TGTGCCACCAGCAGAGAGGCCAGGAGGTATTTT; CDR3: CATSREARRYF
V: TRBV11-2; size: few; J: TRBJ2-7; D: TRBD2; DNA: TGTGCCAGCAGCCAGGAGGGGAGGGCCAGGAACGAGCAGTACTTC; CDR3: CASSQEGRARNEQYF
V: TRBV7-2; size: .; J: TRBJ1-2; D: TRBD1; DNA: TGTGCCAGCAGCTTACCGACAGGGGGCGCCGGCTACACCTTC; CDR3: CASSLPTGGAGYTF
V: TRBV29-1; size: few; J: TRBJ1-6; D: TRBD1; DNA: TGCAGCGCAAGGACAGGGGATTCTAATTCACCCCTCCACTTT; CDR3: CSARTGDSNSPLHF
V: TRBV7-2; size: .; J: TRBJ2-2; D: .; DNA: TGTGCCAGCAGCTTAGTGGGGACACCTGGCACCGGGGAGCTGTTTTTT; CDR3: CASSLVGTPGTGELFF
V: TRBV27; size: few; J: TRBJ2-6; D: .; DNA: TGTGCCAGCAGTTTAAATCGAGGGCTCACTGGGGCCAACGTCCTGACTTTC; CDR3: CASSLNRGLTGANVLTF
V: TRBV27; size: few; J: TRBJ2-7; D: .; DNA: TGTGCCAGCAGAGGCACAGGTTGGGGCTACGAGCAGTACTTC; CDR3: CASRGTGWGYEQYF
V: TRBV5-1; size: .; J: TRBJ2-5; D: .; DNA: TGCGCCAGCAGCCCGGCGTGGTTAGCGGATTACCAAGAGACCCAGTACTTC; CDR3: CASSPAWLADYQETQYF
V: TRBV4-1; size: many; J: TRBJ1-1; D: TRBD1; DNA: TGCGCCAGCAGCCAAGATGCGGGACAGGGGAGAACTGAAGCTTTCTTT; CDR3: CASSQDAGQGRTEAFF
V: TRBV11-1; size: .; J: TRBJ2-3; D: TRBD2; DNA: TGTGCCAGCAGCTTAGCGCGAGCGGGAGGCGTTGCAGATACGCAGTATTTT; CDR3: CASSLARAGGVADTQYF
V: TRBV29-1; size: .; J: TRBJ2-7; D: TRBD1; DNA: TGCAGCGTTTGGGACAGAAATGCTATAGAGCAGTACTTC; CDR3: CSVWDRNAIEQYF
V: TRBV10-3; size: .; J: TRBJ2-7; D: TRBD2; DNA: TGTGCCATCAGTGACCGAGGGACTAGCGGAAAAACCTACGAGCAGTACTTC; CDR3: CAISDRGTSGKTYEQYF
V: TRBV6-5; size: .; J: TRBJ2-7; D: TRBD1; DNA: TGTGCCGCGAAATCAGGGGGCTCCTACAATGAGCAGTACTTC; CDR3: CAAKSGGSYNEQYF
V: TRBV7-2; size: .; J: TRBJ1-6; D: TRBD1; DNA: TGTGCCAGCAGTCCCGGGACAGGGGGAAATTCACCCCTCCACTTT; CDR3: CASSPGTGGNSPLHF
V: TRBV12-3/TRBV12-4; size: many; J: TRBJ1-2; D: TRBD1; DNA: TGTGCCAGCAGCCTCGACAGGGGCTATGGCTACACCTTC; CDR3: CASSLDRGYGYTF
V: TRBV20-1; size: few; J: TRBJ2-3; D: TRBD2; DNA: TGCAGTGCTAGGGGCGGGAGTTCGCTAACAGATACGCAGTATTTT; CDR3: CSARGGSSLTDTQYF
V: TRBV11-2; size: .; J: TRBJ2-3; D: TRBD2; DNA: TGTGCCAGCAGCCGAGACCCGACTAGCGGGTACACAGATACGCAGTATTTT; CDR3: CASSRDPTSGYTDTQYF
V: TRBV28; size: .; J: TRBJ2-1; D: .; DNA: TGTGCCAGCAGCACAAACAGGGCTGAGCAGTTCTTC; CDR3: CASSTNRAEQFF
V: TRBV6-6; size: .; J: TRBJ1-6; D: .; DNA: TGTGCCAGCAATAAGGAAGATTTTTATTCACCCCTCCACTTT; CDR3: CASNKEDFYSPLHF
V: TRBV7-2; size: .; J: TRBJ1-1; D: .; DNA: TGTGCCAGCAGCCCCCCCCGCGGACGGGCTTTCTTT; CDR3: CASSPPRGRAFF
V: TRBV29-1; size: few; J: TRBJ2-2; D: .; DNA: TGCAGCGTTCGCCTCGCGAACACCGGGGAGCTGTTTTTT; CDR3: CSVRLANTGELFF
V: TRBV2; size: few; J: TRBJ1-1; D: .; DNA: TGTGCCTCGGGGGCCACTGAAGCTTTCTTT; CDR3: CASGATEAFF
V: TRBV2; size: .; J: TRBJ2-3; D: TRBD1; DNA: TGTGCCAGCGACAGGGAATCCCCAGATACGCAGTATTTT; CDR3: CASDRESPDTQYF
V: TRBV5-4; size: .; J: TRBJ2-1; D: .; DNA: TGTGCCAGCAGCCAGGGACGGCGCAATGAGCAGTTCTTC; CDR3: CASSQGRRNEQFF
V: TRBV7-2; size: few; J: TRBJ2-3; D: TRBD2; DNA: TGTGCCAGCAGCTTAAAGCCCCCAATGGCTAGCGGGATCACAGATACGCAGTATTTT; CDR3: CASSLKPPMASGITDTQYF
V: TRBV12-3/TRBV12-4; size: .; J: TRBJ2-4; D: TRBD2; DNA: TGTGCCAGCAGTTTGCGGACTAGCGGGAGTTCCAAAAACATTCAGTACTTC; CDR3: CASSLRTSGSSKNIQYF